This TCR beta chain came from a study of cytomegalovirus exposure and HLA in healthy donors. Whole-study context: The approximately 110 validation repertoires were reported in a later analysis to have been generated on the same platform as the roughly 700 first-cohort repertoires.

Whole-study results and caveats: The authors enumerated some 170 TCR beta chains as linked to cytomegalovirus.

About this clone itself: Its antigen is still unknown.

CDR1 and CDR2 from the germline V gene are MDHEN and SYDVKM. The V end lost 7 bases, the J end lost 4 bases, and 21 bases lay between the germline ends. The CDR3 extends over 16 amino acids. Among the 120 or so subjects of the validation cohort, separate from the approximately 700-subject first cohort, were the donors. The table came from immunoSEQ multiplex PCR; TCRdb's copy has only in-frame clones and leaves some out. This table has roughly 120,000 clones, around 94% appearing once. The sample was PBMCs. This TCR was recovered from a woman aged 18-29 years in good health and CMV-seronegative. This chain uses TRBV28 with TRBJ2-3; D possibly corresponds to TRBD2 (6 bases). CDR3 coding DNA: TGTGCCAGCATGGCTACCAGCGGGTTTGGGCCAGATACGCAGTATTTT. The encoded protein is CASMATSGFGPDTQYF. Full variable domain (missing parts from reference TRBV28 and TRBJ2-3): DVKVTQSSRYLVKRTGEKVFLECVQDMDHENMFWYRQDPGLGLRLIYFSYDVKMKEKGDIPEGYSVSREKKERFSLILESASTNQTSMYLCASMATSGFGPDTQYFGPGTRLTVL.